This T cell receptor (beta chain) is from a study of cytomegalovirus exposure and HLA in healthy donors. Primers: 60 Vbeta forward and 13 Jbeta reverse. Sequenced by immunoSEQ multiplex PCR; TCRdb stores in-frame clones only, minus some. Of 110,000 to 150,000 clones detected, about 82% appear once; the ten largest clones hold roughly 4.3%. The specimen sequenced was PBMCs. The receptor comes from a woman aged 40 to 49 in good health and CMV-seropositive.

CDR3 sequence: CASRAGGREQFF. The CDR3 DNA sequence: TGTGCCAGCAGGGCGGGAGGACGAGAGCAGTTCTTC. The rearrangement links TRBV27 to TRBJ2-1; 8 bases are shared with TRBD2. Germline CDR1 reads MNHEY; CDR2 reads SMNVEV (reference sequence). V lost 6 bases and J lost 10; bases outside the gene matches: 5. This CDR3 is 12 amino acids long.